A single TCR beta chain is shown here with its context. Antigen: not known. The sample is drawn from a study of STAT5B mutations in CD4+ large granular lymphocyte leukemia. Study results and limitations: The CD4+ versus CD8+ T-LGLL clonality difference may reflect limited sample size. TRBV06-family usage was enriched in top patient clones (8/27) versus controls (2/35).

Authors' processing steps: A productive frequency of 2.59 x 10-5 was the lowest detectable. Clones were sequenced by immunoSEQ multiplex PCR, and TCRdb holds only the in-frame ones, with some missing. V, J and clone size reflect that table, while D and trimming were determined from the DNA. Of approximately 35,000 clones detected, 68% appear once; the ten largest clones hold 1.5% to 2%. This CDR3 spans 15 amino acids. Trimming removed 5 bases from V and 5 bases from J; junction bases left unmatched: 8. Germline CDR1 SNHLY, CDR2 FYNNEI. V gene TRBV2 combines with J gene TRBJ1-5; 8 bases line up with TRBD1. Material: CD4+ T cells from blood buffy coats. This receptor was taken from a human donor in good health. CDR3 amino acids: CASSPPGQADQPQHF. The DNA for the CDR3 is TGTGCCAGCAGTCCACCGGGACAGGCGGATCAGCCCCAGCATTTT.